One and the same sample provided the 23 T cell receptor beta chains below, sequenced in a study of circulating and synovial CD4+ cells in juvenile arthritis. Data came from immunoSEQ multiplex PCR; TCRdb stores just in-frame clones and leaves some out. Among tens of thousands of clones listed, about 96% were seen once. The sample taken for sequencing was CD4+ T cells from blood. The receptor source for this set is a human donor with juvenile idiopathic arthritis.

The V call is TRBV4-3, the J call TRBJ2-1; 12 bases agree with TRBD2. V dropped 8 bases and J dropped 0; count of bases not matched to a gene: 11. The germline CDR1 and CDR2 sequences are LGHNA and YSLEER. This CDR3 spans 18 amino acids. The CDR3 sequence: CASLKLAGGRFSYNEQFF. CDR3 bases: TGCGCCAGCCTTAAACTAGCGGGGGGCCGTTTCTCCTACAATGAGCAGTTCTTC.

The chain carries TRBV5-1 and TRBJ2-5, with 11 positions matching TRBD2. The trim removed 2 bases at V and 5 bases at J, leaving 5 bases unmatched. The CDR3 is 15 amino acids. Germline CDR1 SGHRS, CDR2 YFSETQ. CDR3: CASSFSGRAEETQYF. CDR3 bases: TGCGCCAGCAGCTTTAGCGGGAGGGCCGAGGAGACCCAGTACTTC.

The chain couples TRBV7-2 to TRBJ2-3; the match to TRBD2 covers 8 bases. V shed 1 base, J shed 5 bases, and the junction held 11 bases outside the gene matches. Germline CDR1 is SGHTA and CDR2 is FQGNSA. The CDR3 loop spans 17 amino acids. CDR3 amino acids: CASSLVSGGARKDTQYF. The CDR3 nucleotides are TGTGCCAGCAGCTTAGTGTCCGGGGGGGCGCGTAAAGATACGCAGTATTTT.

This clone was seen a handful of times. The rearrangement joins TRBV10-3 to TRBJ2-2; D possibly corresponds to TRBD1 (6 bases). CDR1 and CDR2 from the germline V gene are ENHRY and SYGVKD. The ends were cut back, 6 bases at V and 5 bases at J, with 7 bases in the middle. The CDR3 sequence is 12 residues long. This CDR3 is CAIRDRTGELFF. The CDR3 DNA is TGTGCCATCAGGGACAGAACCGGGGAGCTGTTTTTT.

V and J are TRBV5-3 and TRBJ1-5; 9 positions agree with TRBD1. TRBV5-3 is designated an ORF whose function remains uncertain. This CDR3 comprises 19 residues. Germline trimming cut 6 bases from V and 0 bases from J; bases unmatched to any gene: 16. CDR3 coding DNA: TGTGCCAGAAAACCCCAAATCCGGGACAGGGTCAATAGCAATCAGCCCCAGCATTTT. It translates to CARKPQIRDRVNSNQPQHF.

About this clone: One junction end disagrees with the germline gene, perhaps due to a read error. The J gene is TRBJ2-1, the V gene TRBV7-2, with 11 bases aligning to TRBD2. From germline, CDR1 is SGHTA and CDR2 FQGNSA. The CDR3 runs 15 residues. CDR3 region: CASNLLAGVYNEQFF. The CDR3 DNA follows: TGTGCCAGCAACTTACTAGCGGGAGTCTACAATGAGCAGTTCTTC.

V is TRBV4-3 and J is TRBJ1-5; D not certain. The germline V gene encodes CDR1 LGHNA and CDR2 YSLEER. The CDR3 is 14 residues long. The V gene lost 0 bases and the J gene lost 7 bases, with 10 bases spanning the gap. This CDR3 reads CASSQEGENQPQHF. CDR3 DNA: TGCGCCAGCAGCCAAGAGGGCGAGAACCAGCCCCAGCATTTT.

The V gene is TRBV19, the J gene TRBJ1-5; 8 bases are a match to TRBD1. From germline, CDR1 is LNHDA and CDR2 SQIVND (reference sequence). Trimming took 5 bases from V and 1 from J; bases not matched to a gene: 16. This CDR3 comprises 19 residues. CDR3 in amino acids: CASSPPRTGRILSNQPQHF. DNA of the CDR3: TGTGCCAGTAGTCCGCCGAGGACAGGGAGGATACTAAGCAATCAGCCCCAGCATTTT. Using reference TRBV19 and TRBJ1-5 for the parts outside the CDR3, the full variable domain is DGGITQSPKYLFRKEGQNVTLSCEQNLNHDAMYWYRQDPGQGLRLIYYSQIVNDFQKGDIAEGYSVSREKKESFPLTVTSAQKNPTAFYLCASSPPRTGRILSNQPQHFGDGTRLSIL.

The CDR3 region has the DNA TGCGCCAGCAGCTTGGGGGGACTAGCGCGAGACAATGAGCAGTTCTTC. Translated: CASSLGGLARDNEQFF. V is TRBV5-1 and J is TRBJ2-1, with 10 positions matching TRBD2. CDR3 size: 16 residues. The ends lost 0 bases at V and 5 bases at J; junction bases unmatched: 5. CDR1 SGHRS and CDR2 YFSETQ come from the germline V gene. Combining the CDR3 with reference TRBV5-1 and TRBJ2-1 gives the whole variable domain KAGVTQTPRYLIKTRGQQVTLSCSPISGHRSVSWYQQTPGQGLQFLFEYFSETQRNKGNFPGRFSGRQFSNSRSEMNVSTLELGDSALYLCASSLGGLARDNEQFFGPGTRLTVL.

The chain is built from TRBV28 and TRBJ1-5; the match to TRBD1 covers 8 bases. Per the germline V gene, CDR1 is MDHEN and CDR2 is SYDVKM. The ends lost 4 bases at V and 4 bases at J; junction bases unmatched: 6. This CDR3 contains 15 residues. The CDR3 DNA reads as TGTGCCAGCAGTTCCGCAGGGGGCGAAAATCAGCCCCAGCATTTT. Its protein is CASSSAGGENQPQHF.

CDR3 residues: CASSGGQLLSYEQYF. CDR3 in DNA: TGTGCCAGCAGTGGGGGACAGCTACTCTCCTACGAGCAGTACTTC. V usage is TRBV28 and J usage is TRBJ2-7, with TRBD1 identical over 7 bases. The trim removed 5 bases at V and 0 bases at J, leaving 7 bases unmatched. Germline V gene sequence: CDR1 MDHEN, CDR2 SYDVKM. This CDR3 is built from 15 residues.

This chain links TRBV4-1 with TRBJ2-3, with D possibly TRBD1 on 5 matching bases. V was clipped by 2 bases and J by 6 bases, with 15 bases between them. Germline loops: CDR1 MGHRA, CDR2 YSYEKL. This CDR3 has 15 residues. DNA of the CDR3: TGCGCCAGCAGCCAACGAGTGGGGCATGGGGATACGCAGTATTTT. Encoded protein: CASSQRVGHGDTQYF.

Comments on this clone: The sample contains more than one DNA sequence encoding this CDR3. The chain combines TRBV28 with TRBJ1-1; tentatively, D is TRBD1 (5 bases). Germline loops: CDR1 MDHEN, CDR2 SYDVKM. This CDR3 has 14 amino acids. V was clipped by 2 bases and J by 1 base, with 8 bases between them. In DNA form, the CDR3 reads TGTGCCAGCAGTTTAGGGGGAGGGAACACTGAAGCTTTCTTT. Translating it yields CASSLGGGNTEAFF.

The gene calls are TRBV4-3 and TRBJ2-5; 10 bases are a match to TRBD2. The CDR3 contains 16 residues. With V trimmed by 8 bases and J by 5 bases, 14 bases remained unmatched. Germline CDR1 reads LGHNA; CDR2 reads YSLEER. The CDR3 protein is CASSKQKAGGWETQYF. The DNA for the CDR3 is TGCGCCAGCTCCAAACAAAAAGCGGGGGGGTGGGAGACCCAGTACTTC.

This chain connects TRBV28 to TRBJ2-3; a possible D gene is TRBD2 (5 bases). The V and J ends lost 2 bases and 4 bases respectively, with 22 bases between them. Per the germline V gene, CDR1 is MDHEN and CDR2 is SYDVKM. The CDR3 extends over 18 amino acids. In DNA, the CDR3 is TGTGCCAGCAGTTTAACCCGTTTTGAGGGAGATCGGCCAGATACGCAGTATTTT. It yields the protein CASSLTRFEGDRPDTQYF.

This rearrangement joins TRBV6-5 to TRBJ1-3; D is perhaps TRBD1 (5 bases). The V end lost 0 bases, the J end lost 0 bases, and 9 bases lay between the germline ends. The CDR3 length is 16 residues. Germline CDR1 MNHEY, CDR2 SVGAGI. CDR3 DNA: TGTGCCAGCAGTTACTCAGGACAAGGCTCTGGAAACACCATATATTTT. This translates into CASSYSGQGSGNTIYF.

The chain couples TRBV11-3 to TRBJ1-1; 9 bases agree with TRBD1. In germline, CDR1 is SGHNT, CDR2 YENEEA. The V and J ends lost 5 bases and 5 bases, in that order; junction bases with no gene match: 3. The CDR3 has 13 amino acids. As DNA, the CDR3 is TGTGCCAGCAGCCGTGACAGGGGGACTGAAGCTTTCTTT. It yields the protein CASSRDRGTEAFF.

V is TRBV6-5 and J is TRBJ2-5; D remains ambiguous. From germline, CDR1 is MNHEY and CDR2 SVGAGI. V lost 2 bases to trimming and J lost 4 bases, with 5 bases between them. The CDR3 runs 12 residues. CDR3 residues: CASSYRSETQYF. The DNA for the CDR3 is TGTGCCAGCAGTTACCGGTCAGAGACCCAGTACTTC.

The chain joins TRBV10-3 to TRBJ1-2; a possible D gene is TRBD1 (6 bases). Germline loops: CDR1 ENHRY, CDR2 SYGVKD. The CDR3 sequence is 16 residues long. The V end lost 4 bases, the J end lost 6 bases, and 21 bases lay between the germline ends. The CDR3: CAISVLLSTGENGYTF. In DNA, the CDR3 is TGTGCCATCAGTGTTCTTCTCTCGACAGGAGAGAATGGCTACACCTTC.

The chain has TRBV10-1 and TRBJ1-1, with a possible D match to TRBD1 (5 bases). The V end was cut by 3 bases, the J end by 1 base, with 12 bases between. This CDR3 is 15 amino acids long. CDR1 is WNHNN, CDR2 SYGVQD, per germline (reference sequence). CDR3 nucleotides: TGCGCCAGCAGTGATGGAGGGGCCCCGAACACTGAAGCTTTCTTT. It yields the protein CASSDGGAPNTEAFF.

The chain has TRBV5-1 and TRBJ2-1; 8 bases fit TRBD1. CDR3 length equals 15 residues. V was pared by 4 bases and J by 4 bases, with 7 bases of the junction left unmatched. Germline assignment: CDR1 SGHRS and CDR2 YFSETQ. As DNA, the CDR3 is TGCGCCAGCAGCGATACGGGACAGGTTTACAATGAGCAGTTCTTC. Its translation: CASSDTGQVYNEQFF. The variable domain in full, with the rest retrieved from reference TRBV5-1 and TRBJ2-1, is KAGVTQTPRYLIKTRGQQVTLSCSPISGHRSVSWYQQTPGQGLQFLFEYFSETQRNKGNFPGRFSGRQFSNSRSEMNVSTLELGDSALYLCASSDTGQVYNEQFFGPGTRLTVL.

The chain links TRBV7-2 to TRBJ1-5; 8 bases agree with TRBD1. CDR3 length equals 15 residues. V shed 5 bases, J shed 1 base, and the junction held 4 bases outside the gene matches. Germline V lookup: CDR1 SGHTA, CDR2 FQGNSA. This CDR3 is CASSSGQGSNQPQHF. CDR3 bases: TGTGCCAGCAGCAGCGGACAGGGCAGCAATCAGCCCCAGCATTTT.

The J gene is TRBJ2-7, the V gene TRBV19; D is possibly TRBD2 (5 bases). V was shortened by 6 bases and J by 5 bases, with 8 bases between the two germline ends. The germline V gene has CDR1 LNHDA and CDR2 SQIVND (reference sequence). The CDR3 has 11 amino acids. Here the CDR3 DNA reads TGTGCCAGTAGCACCGGGGACGAGCAGTACTTC. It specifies CASSTGDEQYF.